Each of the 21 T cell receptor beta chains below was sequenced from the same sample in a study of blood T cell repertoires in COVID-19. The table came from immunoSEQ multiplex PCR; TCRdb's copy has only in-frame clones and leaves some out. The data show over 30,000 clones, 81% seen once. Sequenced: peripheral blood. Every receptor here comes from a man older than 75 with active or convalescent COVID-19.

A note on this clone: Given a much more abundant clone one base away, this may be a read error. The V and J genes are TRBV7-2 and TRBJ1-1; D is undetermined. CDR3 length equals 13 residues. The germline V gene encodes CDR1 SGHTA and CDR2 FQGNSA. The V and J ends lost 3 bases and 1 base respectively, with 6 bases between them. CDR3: CASSFTQNTEAFF. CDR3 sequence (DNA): TGTGCCAGCAGCTTCACACAGAACACTGAAGCTTTCTTT.

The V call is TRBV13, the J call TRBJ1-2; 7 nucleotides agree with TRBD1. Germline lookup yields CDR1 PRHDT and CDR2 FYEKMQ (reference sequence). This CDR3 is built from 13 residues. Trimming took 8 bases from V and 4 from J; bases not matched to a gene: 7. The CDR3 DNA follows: TGTGCCAGCTCAAGGGGGCGCGGCTATGGCTACACCTTC. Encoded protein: CASSRGRGYGYTF.

CDR3 nucleotides: TGTGCCAGCAGCTTAGGGCCCGGCACCGGGGAGCTGTTTTTT. Translating gives CASSLGPGTGELFF. The gene calls are TRBV7-3 and TRBJ2-2; D gene uncertain. The CDR3 covers 14 residues. Germline CDR1 is SGHTA and CDR2 is FQGTGA. V was cut by 2 bases and J by 4 bases, with 8 bases left in between.

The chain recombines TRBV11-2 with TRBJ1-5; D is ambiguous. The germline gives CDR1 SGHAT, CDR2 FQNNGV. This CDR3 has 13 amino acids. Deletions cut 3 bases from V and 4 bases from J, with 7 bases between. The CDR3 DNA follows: TGTGCCAGCAGCTTCGGCGGGAATCAGCCCCAGCATTTT. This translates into CASSFGGNQPQHF.

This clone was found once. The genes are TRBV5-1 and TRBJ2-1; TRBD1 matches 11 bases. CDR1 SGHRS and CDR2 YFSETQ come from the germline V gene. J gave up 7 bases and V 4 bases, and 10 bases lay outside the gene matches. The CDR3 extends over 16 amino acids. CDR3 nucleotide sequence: TGCGCCAGCAGCGAGGCGGGACAGGGGGTTCGGAATGAGCAGTTCTTC. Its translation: CASSEAGQGVRNEQFF.

The chain's CDR3 is CASSLATLATEAFF. The CDR3 DNA is TGCGCCAGCAGCTTGGCCACCCTAGCCACTGAAGCTTTCTTT. V and J are TRBV5-1 and TRBJ1-1; D is unresolved. The CDR3 spans 14 residues. Looked up from germline, CDR1 is SGHRS and CDR2 is YFSETQ. Between the trimmed V and J ends, which lost 0 bases and 4 bases, there was a span of 10 bases.

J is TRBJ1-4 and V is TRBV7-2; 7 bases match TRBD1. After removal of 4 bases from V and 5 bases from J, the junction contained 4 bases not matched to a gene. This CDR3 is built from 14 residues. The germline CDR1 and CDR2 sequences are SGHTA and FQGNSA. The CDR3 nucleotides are TGTGCCAGCAGCTCGGGACAGACAAATGAAAAACTGTTTTTT. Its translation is CASSSGQTNEKLFF.

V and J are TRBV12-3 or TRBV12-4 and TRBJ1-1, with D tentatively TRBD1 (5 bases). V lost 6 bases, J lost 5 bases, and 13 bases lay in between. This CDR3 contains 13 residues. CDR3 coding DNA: TGTGCCAGCAGCCTAAATGCAGGGACTGAAGCTTTCTTT. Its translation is CASSLNAGTEAFF.

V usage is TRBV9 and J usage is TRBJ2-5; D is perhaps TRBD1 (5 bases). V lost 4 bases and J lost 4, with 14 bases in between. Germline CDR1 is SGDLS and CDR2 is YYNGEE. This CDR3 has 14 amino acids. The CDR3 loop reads CASSSGGALETQYF. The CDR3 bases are TGTGCCAGCAGCTCTGGTGGGGCGTTAGAGACCCAGTACTTC.

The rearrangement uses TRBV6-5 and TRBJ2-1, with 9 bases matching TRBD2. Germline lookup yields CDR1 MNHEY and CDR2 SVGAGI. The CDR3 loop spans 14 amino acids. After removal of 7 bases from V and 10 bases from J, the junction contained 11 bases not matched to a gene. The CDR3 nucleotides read TGTGCCAGCACTCCTTTTAGCGGGAGCGTCGAGCAGTTCTTC. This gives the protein CASTPFSGSVEQFF.

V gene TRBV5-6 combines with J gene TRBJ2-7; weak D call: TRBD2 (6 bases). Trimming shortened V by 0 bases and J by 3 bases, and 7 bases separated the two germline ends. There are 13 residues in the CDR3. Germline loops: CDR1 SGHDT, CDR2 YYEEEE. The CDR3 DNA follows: TGTGCCAGCAGCTTGGTGGGGGGCTACGAGCAGTACTTC. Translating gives CASSLVGGYEQYF. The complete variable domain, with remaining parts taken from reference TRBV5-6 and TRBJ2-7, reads DAGVTQSPTHLIKTRGQQVTLRCSPKSGHDTVSWYQQALGQGPQFIFQYYEEEERQRGNFPDRFSGHQFPNYSSELNVNALLLGDSALYLCASSLVGGYEQYFGPGTRLTVT.

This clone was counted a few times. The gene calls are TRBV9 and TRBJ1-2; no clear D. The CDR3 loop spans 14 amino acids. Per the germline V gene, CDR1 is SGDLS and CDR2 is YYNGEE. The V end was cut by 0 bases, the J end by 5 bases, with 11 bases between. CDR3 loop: CASSVGVQSYGYTF. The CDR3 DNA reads TGTGCCAGCAGCGTAGGTGTACAGTCTTATGGCTACACCTTC.

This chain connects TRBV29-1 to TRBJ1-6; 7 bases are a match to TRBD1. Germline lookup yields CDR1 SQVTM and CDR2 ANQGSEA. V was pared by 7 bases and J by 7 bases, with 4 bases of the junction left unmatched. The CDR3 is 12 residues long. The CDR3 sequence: CSAGDRNSPLHF. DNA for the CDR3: TGCAGCGCTGGGGACAGAAATTCACCCCTCCACTTT.

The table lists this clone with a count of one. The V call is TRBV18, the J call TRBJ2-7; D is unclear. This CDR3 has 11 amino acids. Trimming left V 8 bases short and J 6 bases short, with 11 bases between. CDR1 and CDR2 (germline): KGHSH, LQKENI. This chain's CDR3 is CASAQQAEQYF. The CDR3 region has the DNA TGTGCCAGCGCGCAGCAGGCCGAGCAGTACTTC.

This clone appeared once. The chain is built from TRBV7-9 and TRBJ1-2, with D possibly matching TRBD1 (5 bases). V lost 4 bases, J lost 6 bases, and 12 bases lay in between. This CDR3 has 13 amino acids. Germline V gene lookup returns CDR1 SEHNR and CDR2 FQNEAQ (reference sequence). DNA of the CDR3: TGTGCCAGCAGCTCGGACAAGAAGGATGGCTACACCTTC. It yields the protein CASSSDKKDGYTF. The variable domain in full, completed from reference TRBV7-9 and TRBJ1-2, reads DTGVSQNPRHKITKRGQNVTFRCDPISEHNRLYWYRQTLGQGPEFLTYFQNEAQLEKSRLLSDRFSAERPKGSFSTLEIQRTEQGDSAMYLCASSSDKKDGYTFGSGTRLTVV.

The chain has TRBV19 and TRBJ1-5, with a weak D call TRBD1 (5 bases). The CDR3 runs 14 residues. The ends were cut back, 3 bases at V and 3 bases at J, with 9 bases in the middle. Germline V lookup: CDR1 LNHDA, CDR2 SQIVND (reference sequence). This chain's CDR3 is CASSIEQVNQPQHF. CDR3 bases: TGTGCCAGTAGTATCGAACAGGTCAATCAGCCCCAGCATTTT.

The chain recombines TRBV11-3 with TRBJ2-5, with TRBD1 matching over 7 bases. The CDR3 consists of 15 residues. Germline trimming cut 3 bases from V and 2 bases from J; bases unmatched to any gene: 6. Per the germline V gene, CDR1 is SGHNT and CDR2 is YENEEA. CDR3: CASSFEGAGQETQYF. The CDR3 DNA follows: TGTGCCAGCAGCTTCGAGGGGGCAGGACAAGAGACCCAGTACTTC.

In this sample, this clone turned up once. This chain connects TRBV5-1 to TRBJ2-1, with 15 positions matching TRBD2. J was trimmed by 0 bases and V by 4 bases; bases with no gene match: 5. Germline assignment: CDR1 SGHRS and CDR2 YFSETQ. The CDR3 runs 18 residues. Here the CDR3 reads CASSPGLAGGLSYNEQFF. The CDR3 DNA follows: TGCGCCAGCAGCCCGGGACTAGCGGGGGGCCTCTCCTACAATGAGCAGTTCTTC.

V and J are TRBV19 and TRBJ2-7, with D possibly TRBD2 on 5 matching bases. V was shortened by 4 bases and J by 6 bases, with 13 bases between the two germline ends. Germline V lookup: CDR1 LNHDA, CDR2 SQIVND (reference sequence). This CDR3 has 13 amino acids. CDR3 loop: CASSTGLRGEQYF. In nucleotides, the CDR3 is TGTGCCAGTAGTACCGGACTCCGCGGCGAGCAGTACTTC.

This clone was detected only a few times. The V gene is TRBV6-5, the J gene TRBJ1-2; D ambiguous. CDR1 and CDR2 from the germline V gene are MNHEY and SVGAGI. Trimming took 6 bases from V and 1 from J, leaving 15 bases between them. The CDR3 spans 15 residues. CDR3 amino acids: CASSDPRLRNYGYTF. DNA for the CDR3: TGTGCCAGCAGCGACCCTAGGTTACGTAACTATGGCTACACCTTC.

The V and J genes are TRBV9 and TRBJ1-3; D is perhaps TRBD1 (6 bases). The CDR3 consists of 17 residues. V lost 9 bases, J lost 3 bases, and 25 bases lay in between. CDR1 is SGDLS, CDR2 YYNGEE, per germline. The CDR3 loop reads CATKTRRSKGDGNTIYF. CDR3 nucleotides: TGTGCCACCAAAACCAGACGGTCCAAGGGGGATGGAAACACCATATATTTT.